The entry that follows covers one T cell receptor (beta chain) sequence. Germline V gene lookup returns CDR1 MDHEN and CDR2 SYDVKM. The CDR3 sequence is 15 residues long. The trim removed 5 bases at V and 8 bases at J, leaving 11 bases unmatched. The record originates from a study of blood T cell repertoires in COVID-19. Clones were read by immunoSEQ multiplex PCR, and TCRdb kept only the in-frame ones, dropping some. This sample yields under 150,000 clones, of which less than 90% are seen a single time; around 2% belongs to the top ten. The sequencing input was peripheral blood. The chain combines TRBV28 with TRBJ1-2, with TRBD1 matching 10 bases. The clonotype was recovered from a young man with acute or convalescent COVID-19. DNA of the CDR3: TGTGCCAGCAGTCTCCCGGGGACAGGGGCGTTCGGCTACACCTTC. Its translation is CASSLPGTGAFGYTF.